The 22 T cell receptor beta chains listed next were all sequenced from one sample in a study of blood T cell repertoires in COVID-19. Profiling relied on immunoSEQ multiplex PCR, and the TCRdb table lists in-frame clones only, not all of them. The table records almost 250,000 clones, around 84% of them present only once. Sequencing input: PBMCs or T cells enriched from blood (not recorded which). The receptor source for this set is a woman in her 50s who had recovered from COVID-19.

The CDR3 region is CASSIPSGGPLTNEQFF. The CDR3, as DNA: TGTGCCAGTAGCATCCCCTCGGGAGGGCCACTTACAAATGAGCAGTTCTTC. The chain employs TRBV19 and TRBJ2-1; TRBD2 matches at 8 bases. CDR3 length: 17 amino acids. Germline V lookup: CDR1 LNHDA, CDR2 SQIVND (reference sequence). The ends lost 6 bases at V and 7 bases at J; junction bases unmatched: 17.

The chain has TRBV6-6 and TRBJ2-1, with 8 bases identical to TRBD2. The CDR3 has 16 residues. The V and J ends lost 6 bases and 0 bases, in that order; junction bases with no gene match: 7. From germline, CDR1 is MNHNY and CDR2 SVGAGI (reference sequence). The CDR3 DNA follows: TGTGCCAGCAGGAATAGCGGGGCCAGCTCCTACAATGAGCAGTTCTTC. Amino acid sequence: CASRNSGASSYNEQFF.

This clone was recorded once. The gene calls are TRBV4-2 and TRBJ2-5; a weak D match, TRBD1 (6 bases). The CDR3 covers 13 residues. Germline CDR1 LGHNA, CDR2 YNFKEQ. Trimming cost V 0 bases and J 4 bases, with 6 bases left between them. The CDR3 DNA reads as TGTGCCAGCAGCCAAGACAGGGGAGAGACCCAGTACTTC. It codes for CASSQDRGETQYF.

The genes are TRBV7-2 and TRBJ2-7; possible D gene TRBD1, 5 bases. V lost 1 base and J lost 5, with 18 bases in between. The CDR3 contains 16 residues. The germline CDR1 and CDR2 sequences are SGHTA and FQGNSA. The CDR3 loop reads CASSLGSGAGLNEQYF. CDR3 DNA: TGTGCCAGCAGCTTAGGGTCTGGAGCAGGGCTTAACGAGCAGTACTTC.

CDR3: CASRDIGNTGELFF. As DNA, the CDR3 is TGTGCCAGCAGAGATATCGGGAACACCGGGGAGCTGTTTTTT. The chain carries TRBV27 and TRBJ2-2, with D unresolved. Germline CDR1 is MNHEY and CDR2 is SMNVEV (reference sequence). The CDR3 sequence is 14 residues long. Trimming cost V 6 bases and J 1 base, with 9 bases left between them.

The CDR3 coding sequence is TGTGCCAGCAGTGATATTGGTCAGGGAACCAATGAGCAGTTCTTC. Translated, it gives CASSDIGQGTNEQFF. The chain has TRBV2 and TRBJ2-1; perhaps TRBD1 as D (5 bases). CDR1 and CDR2 from the germline V gene are SNHLY and FYNNEI. The length of the CDR3 is 15 residues. Trimming cost V 3 bases and J 6 bases, with 15 bases left between them.

DNA for the CDR3: TGTGCCAGCAGGGGTATAGGGGGCAACTCTGGAAACACCATATATTTT. Protein: CASRGIGGNSGNTIYF. This chain joins TRBV19 and TRBJ1-3, with 7 bases aligning to TRBD1. The germline CDR1 and CDR2 sequences are LNHDA and SQIVND (reference sequence). The CDR3 contains 16 residues. The V and J ends lost 9 bases and 0 bases, in that order; junction bases with no gene match: 11.

The chain has TRBV6-5 and TRBJ2-7; TRBD1 matches 8 bases. The CDR3 covers 15 residues. Germline-derived CDR1 and CDR2 are MNHEY and SVGAGI. Losses at the gene ends were 8 bases for V and 1 base for J; bases not matched to a gene: 10. The CDR3 here is CASSGFRTGSYEQYF. The CDR3 nucleotides are TGTGCCAGCTCGGGGTTTCGGACAGGGTCCTACGAGCAGTACTTC.

As to this clone: Other DNA sequences from this sample encode an identical CDR3 as well. The chain joins TRBV2 to TRBJ1-2; possible D gene TRBD1, 6 bases. V lost 8 bases, J lost 1 base, and 11 bases lay in between. In germline, CDR1 is SNHLY, CDR2 FYNNEI. This CDR3 is 13 amino acids long. For the CDR3, the DNA is TGTGCCAGCTCGGAACAGGGTAACTATGGCTACACCTTC. Its protein is CASSEQGNYGYTF.

This sequence joins TRBV11-2 and TRBJ1-4; D may be TRBD1 (6 bases). Germline CDR1 reads SGHAT; CDR2 reads FQNNGV. The ends were cut back, 2 bases at V and 7 bases at J, with 14 bases in the middle. The CDR3 covers 15 residues. CDR3 in amino acids: CASSLLGGLIEKLFF. CDR3 DNA sequence: TGTGCCAGCAGCTTATTAGGGGGTTTGATTGAAAAACTGTTTTTT.

V is TRBV18 and J is TRBJ1-1; 7 bases match TRBD1. J lost 7 bases, V lost 3 bases, and 8 bases had no gene match. CDR3 length: 14 residues. Germline V CDR1 and CDR2: KGHSH, LQKENI. CDR3 loop: CASSPGGGAGEAFF. CDR3 DNA sequence: TGTGCCAGCTCACCCGGAGGGGGCGCGGGTGAAGCTTTCTTT.

V usage is TRBV7-2 and J usage is TRBJ2-6; possibly TRBD2 for D (6 bases). The CDR3 spans 16 residues. Germline V gene sequence: CDR1 SGHTA, CDR2 FQGNSA. Trimming pared 3 bases from V and 2 bases from J, leaving 11 bases between. DNA for the CDR3: TGTGCCAGCAGCTTCGGGGGATTTGCTGGGGCCAACGTCCTGACTTTC. Translating gives CASSFGGFAGANVLTF.

V and J are TRBV10-3 and TRBJ2-7, with 10 bases identical to TRBD2. The CDR3 is 13 residues long. Germline CDR1 ENHRY, CDR2 SYGVKD. Trimming took 5 bases from V and 3 from J; bases not matched to a gene: 1. The CDR3 DNA follows: TGTGCCATCAGTCCTAGCGGGAGCTACGAGCAGTACTTC. Residues: CAISPSGSYEQYF.

The chain carries TRBV7-9 and TRBJ2-1; D uncertain. The V and J ends lost 5 bases and 8 bases respectively, with 13 bases between them. CDR3 length equals 13 residues. Germline loops: CDR1 SEHNR, CDR2 FQNEAQ (reference sequence). The CDR3 coding sequence is TGTGCCAGCAGCCCAACCCCAGGCGATGAGCAGTTCTTC. It is translated as CASSPTPGDEQFF.

This chain uses TRBV11-3 with TRBJ2-2; unclear D gene. Germline assignment: CDR1 SGHNT and CDR2 YENEEA. The CDR3 totals 15 residues. Trimming stripped 2 bases from V and 0 bases from J, with 7 bases between. This CDR3 reads CASSLSVANTGELFF. The CDR3 DNA is TGTGCCAGCAGCTTATCGGTTGCGAACACCGGGGAGCTGTTTTTT. Together with reference TRBV11-3 and TRBJ2-2, the CDR3 gives the full variable domain: EAGVVQSPRYKIIEKKQPVAFWCNPISGHNTLYWYLQNLGQGPELLIRYENEEAVDDSQLPKDRFSAERLKGVDSTLKIQPAELGDSAVYLCASSLSVANTGELFFGEGSRLTVL.

This chain connects TRBV18 to TRBJ2-7; the D gene is possibly TRBD1 (5 bases). V lost 6 bases and J lost 2, with 20 bases in between. CDR3 length: 16 amino acids. Germline V lookup: CDR1 KGHSH, CDR2 LQKENI. This CDR3 reads CASSPGAGPSTYEQYF. As DNA, the CDR3 is TGTGCCAGCTCGCCTGGGGCAGGACCATCCACCTACGAGCAGTACTTC.

Of note for this clone: This same CDR3 is encoded by further DNA sequences in the sample. The genes are TRBV18 and TRBJ2-3, with 11 bases identical to TRBD2. The CDR3 has 16 amino acids. V lost 3 bases, J lost 2 bases, and 4 bases stayed unmatched. Per germline, CDR1 KGHSH and CDR2 LQKENI. In nucleotides, the CDR3 is TGTGCCAGCTCACCGGGGACTAGCGGTCTCACAGATACGCAGTATTTT. Translating gives CASSPGTSGLTDTQYF.

V is TRBV2 and J is TRBJ1-2; D is uncertain. Germline-derived CDR1 and CDR2 are SNHLY and FYNNEI. V was cut by 7 bases and J by 2 bases, with 11 bases left in between. This CDR3 comprises 13 residues. CDR3 protein: CASNREVNYGYTF. The CDR3 region has the DNA TGTGCCAGCAATCGGGAGGTAAACTATGGCTACACCTTC. The full variable domain, with the rest looked up from reference TRBV2 and TRBJ1-2, is EPEVTQTPSHQVTQMGQEVILRCVPISNHLYFYWYRQILGQKVEFLVSFYNNEISEKSEIFDDQFSVERPDGSNFTLKIRSTKLEDSAMYFCASNREVNYGYTFGSGTRLTVV.

The J gene is TRBJ2-2, the V gene TRBV11-2, with 15 positions matching TRBD2. Unmatched junction bases numbered 12, after V lost 6 bases and J lost 4 bases. Per the germline V gene, CDR1 is SGHAT and CDR2 is FQNNGV. The CDR3 sequence is 19 residues long. CDR3 in DNA: TGTGCCAGCAGGCCCGGGACTAGCGGGAGGAACGAGTTCACCGGGGAGCTGTTTTTT. It yields the protein CASRPGTSGRNEFTGELFF.

The chain employs TRBV2 and TRBJ2-3; tentative D call: TRBD2 (5 bases). Between the trimmed V and J ends, which lost 8 bases and 6 bases, there was a span of 15 bases. This CDR3 is 13 amino acids long. Germline V lookup: CDR1 SNHLY, CDR2 FYNNEI. CDR3 DNA sequence: TGTGCCAGCGGCCCCAGTCCGGGGGATACGCAGTATTTT. This gives the protein CASGPSPGDTQYF.

The rearrangement joins TRBV2 to TRBJ1-1; 12 bases align to TRBD1. Looked up from germline, CDR1 is SNHLY and CDR2 is FYNNEI. Trimming cost V 8 bases and J 1 base; bases outside gene matches: 5. The CDR3 contains 15 residues. CDR3 protein: CASGGQGAPNTEAFF. The CDR3 coding sequence is TGTGCCAGCGGGGGACAGGGGGCCCCGAACACTGAAGCTTTCTTT.

The chain combines TRBV11-2 with TRBJ1-5; D gene uncertain. The CDR3 sequence is 16 residues long. From germline, CDR1 is SGHAT and CDR2 FQNNGV. Trimming cost V 3 bases and J 0 bases, with 12 bases left between them. The CDR3 reads CASSLRSPDSNQPQHF. CDR3 DNA sequence: TGTGCCAGCAGCTTGAGGTCTCCGGATAGCAATCAGCCCCAGCATTTT.